The clone carrying this TCR beta chain appeared many times. The sample originates from a study of CD8+CD57+ T cells in acquired aplastic anemia. For CDR3 and TCR beta VDJ profiling, genomic DNA was the template used. TCRdb itself ran the reads through MiXCR, one entry per CDR3 protein. The sample shows roughly 250,000 distinct CDR3 sequences, around 43% of them seen only once. Patients included in sequencing had previously demonstrated CD8+CD57+ cell expansion by flow cytometry. Germline V lookup: CDR1 SGHNT, CDR2 YYREEE (reference sequence). The CDR3 contains 13 residues. The V gene end was trimmed by 3 bases and the J gene end by 6 bases; junction bases not matched to a gene: 5.

V gene TRBV5-4 combines with J gene TRBJ2-7, with 8 bases matching TRBD1. The sequence derives from a human donor with aplastic anemia. The sample comprised sorted CD4+, CD8+, or CD8+CD57+ T cells (not recorded which) from PBMCs. Written as DNA, the CDR3 is TGTGCCAGCAGCTCGGGACAGGTCCGCGAGCAGTACTTC. Protein product: CASSSGQVREQYF.